This T cell receptor (beta chain) was captured by sequencing in a study of human T cells and chemical hapten exposure. About the research overall: Patients, largely female, had alopecia areata, totalis or universalis.

Time point meaning: pre-sensitization, week 0. Noted treatment: therapeutic diphenylcyclopropenone sensitization with weekly scalp DPC. Samples of blood were obtained prior to the application of each patch test. TCRdb re-called the RACE reads through MiXCR, storing one row per CDR3 protein. The repertoire holds around 120,000 distinct CDR3 sequences, roughly 14% seen once, with around 2.7% in the top ten. The source material was whole blood, sampled in connection with sensitization to the hapten diphenylcyclopropenone (DPC). This sequence was found in a woman aged 18-35 years with alopecia areata. Some clones in this sample may be carry-over from other donors' samples.

This CDR3 is CASSPSLGSDTQYF. The CDR3, as DNA: TGTGCCAGCTCACCAAGCTTGGGGTCAGATACGCAGTATTTT. The genes are TRBV18 and TRBJ2-3; D is undetermined. The length of the CDR3 is 14 residues. With 2 bases removed from V and 4 bases from J, the gap between germline ends came to 10 bases. Germline CDR1 is KGHSH and CDR2 is LQKENI.